This T cell receptor (beta chain) emerged from a study of T cells in Graves' hyperthyroidism and ophthalmopathy. At the level of the study: Upon initial diagnosis and before any treatment, peripheral blood was collected.

Patients aged 18 to 65 with hyperthyroidism were newly diagnosed, with duration under 2 months. Patients were excluded because of uncontrolled infection, other autoimmune disease, pregnancy or lactation. Clinical symptoms, serum thyroxine and TRAb, thyroid ultrasound and orbital computed tomography were used for the diagnoses. Researchers took RNA transcripts and amplified the TCR beta CDR3 regions from them. The HTBI primer set served for first-round RT-PCR of the TCR CDR3. TCRdb reprocessed the multiplex PCR reads via MiXCR and lists one record per CDR3 protein. The sample lists roughly 180,000 distinct CDR3 sequences, around 8.9% occurring once. This sequence originates from a young woman with Graves' hyperthyroidism that later progressed to Graves' ophthalmopathy. Sequenced material: blood.

The CDR3 sequence: CASSDIEGPNYGYTF. DNA for the CDR3: TGTGCCAGCAGTGACATCGAAGGACCGAACTATGGCTACACCTTC. The rearrangement links TRBV6-4 to TRBJ1-2; no reliable D call. In germline, CDR1 is MRHNA, CDR2 SNTAGT. The CDR3 contains 15 residues. V gave up 2 bases and J gave up 2 bases, with 12 bases separating them.